The 22 T cell receptor beta chains below all came from one sample that was sequenced in a study of identical twins. TCRdb reprocessed the 5' RACE reads via MiXCR and lists one record per CDR3 protein. The sample has under 300,000 distinct CDR3 sequences, 6.5% to 9.5% seen once. The same sample was also studied in work on yellow fever vaccine responses in identical twins.

The sample taken for sequencing was CD8+ T cells sorted from blood. The receptors here all came from a woman younger than 35 in good health.

This clonotype showed up just once. This chain uses TRBV9 with TRBJ2-1, with D perhaps being TRBD1 or TRBD2 (5 bases each). V lost 0 bases and J 6 bases, leaving 10 bases between the germline ends. CDR3 length equals 14 residues. The V gene's germline CDR1 is SGDLS and CDR2 YYNGEE. The CDR3 protein is CASSVGGPPNEQFF. In DNA form, the CDR3 reads TGTGCCAGCAGCGTAGGGGGACCGCCCAATGAGCAGTTCTTC. Full variable domain (outside the CDR3, taken from reference TRBV9 and TRBJ2-1): DSGVTQTPKHLITATGQRVTLRCSPRSGDLSVYWYQQSLDQGLQFLIQYYNGEERAKGNILERFSAQQFPDLHSELNLSSLELGDSALYFCASSVGGPPNEQFFGPGTRLTVL.

This clonotype has a handful of counts. The V call is TRBV12-3 or TRBV12-4, the J call TRBJ2-1; no reliable D call. V lost 0 bases and J 0 bases, leaving 6 bases between the germline ends. This CDR3 has 15 residues. The CDR3 sequence: CASSLAVISYNEQFF. The CDR3 DNA reads as TGTGCCAGCAGTTTAGCGGTCATCTCCTACAATGAGCAGTTCTTC.

The chain employs TRBV5-1 and TRBJ1-6; D is undetermined. The CDR3 covers 13 residues. V gave up 0 bases and J gave up 12 bases, with 10 bases separating them. The V gene's germline CDR1 is SGHRS and CDR2 YFSETQ. CDR3 region: CASSLEFGEPLHF. DNA for the CDR3: TGCGCCAGCAGCTTGGAGTTCGGGGAACCCCTCCACTTT.

This clonotype has a handful of counts. This chain uses TRBV4-3 with TRBJ2-7; possible D gene TRBD2, 6 bases. Trimming cost V 5 bases and J 4 bases, with 15 bases left between them. The CDR3 contains 14 residues. From germline, CDR1 is LGHNA and CDR2 YSLEER. CDR3 in DNA: TGCGCCAGCAGCGCGGGACGTGACTCTTACGAGCAGTACTTC. Protein: CASSAGRDSYEQYF.

In its sample, this clonotype was seen many times. The V gene is TRBV20-1, the J gene TRBJ2-7; the D gene is possibly TRBD2 (6 bases). Deletions cut 3 bases from V and 2 bases from J, with 14 bases between. Per germline, CDR1 DFQATT and CDR2 SNEGSKA (reference sequence). This CDR3 region has 14 residues. The CDR3 region is CSASGRNSAYEQYF. Here the CDR3 DNA reads TGCAGTGCTAGCGGGAGAAATTCGGCCTACGAGCAGTACTTC.

This clonotype was seen ten or more times. This chain links TRBV20-1 with TRBJ2-1; D perhaps matches TRBD2 (6 bases). In germline, CDR1 is DFQATT, CDR2 SNEGSKA (reference sequence). Trimming cost V 0 bases and J 1 base, with 10 bases left between them. CDR3 length: 15 amino acids. Here the CDR3 DNA reads TGCAGTGCTAGAGATATCCGGGAGTCCTACAATGAGCAGTTCTTC. Its protein is CSARDIRESYNEQFF.

This clonotype was picked up a small number of times. The V call is TRBV20-1, the J call TRBJ2-5; D possibly corresponds to TRBD2 (5 bases). CDR1 is DFQATT, CDR2 SNEGSKA, per germline (reference sequence). Trimming removed 0 bases at V and 4 bases at J, with 9 bases between. This CDR3 is 13 amino acids long. CDR3 amino acids: CSARDRAGETQYF. In DNA form, the CDR3 reads TGCAGTGCTAGAGATCGCGCGGGAGAGACCCAGTACTTC.

This chain connects TRBV5-5 to TRBJ1-2; maybe TRBD1 (6 bases). The ends were cut back, 0 bases at V and 8 bases at J, with 14 bases in the middle. CDR1 SGHKS and CDR2 YYEKEE come from the germline V gene (reference sequence). CDR3 size: 14 residues. The CDR3 loop is CASSLDPGEGGYTF. CDR3 sequence (DNA): TGTGCCAGCAGCTTGGATCCAGGGGAGGGGGGCTACACCTTC.

The genes are TRBV29-1 and TRBJ2-2; 9 nucleotides line up with TRBD1. The CDR3 spans 16 residues. The trim removed 3 bases at V and 4 bases at J, leaving 9 bases unmatched. Germline V gene sequence: CDR1 SQVTM, CDR2 ANQGSEA. The CDR3 DNA is TGCAGCGTTGAGGGACAGGGCTTCCCTGCCACCGGGGAGCTGTTTTTT. Translated: CSVEGQGFPATGELFF.

The chain uses TRBV24-1 and TRBJ2-1; 12 bases are a match to TRBD2. Germline CDR1 reads KGHDR; CDR2 reads SFDVKD. The CDR3 is 18 residues long. V lost 3 bases, J lost 5 bases, and 10 bases stayed unmatched. In nucleotides, the CDR3 is TGTGCCACCAGTGATCCTGAAGCTAGCGGGGGGGATAACAATGAGCAGTTCTTC. The encoded protein is CATSDPEASGGDNNEQFF.

In its sample, this clonotype was seen a few times. The chain links TRBV9 to TRBJ2-3; D is ambiguous. The CDR3 length is 14 residues. Germline assignment: CDR1 SGDLS and CDR2 YYNGEE. Trimming took off 6 bases at V and 0 bases at J, with 11 bases between the two ends. CDR3 loop: CASNEVLSTDTQYF. CDR3 coding DNA: TGTGCCAGCAACGAGGTCCTTAGCACAGATACGCAGTATTTT.

For this clonotype: Compared with germline, one end of the junction differs, possibly owing to a read error. The chain is built from TRBV20-1 and TRBJ2-1; 7 nucleotides agree with TRBD2. Germline CDR1 DFQATT, CDR2 SNEGSKA (reference sequence). The length of the CDR3 is 16 residues. The chain's CDR3 is CCARGVVGRWYNEQFF. The CDR3 DNA follows: TGCTGTGCTAGAGGGGTTGTCGGGAGGTGGTACAATGAGCAGTTCTTC.

This clonotype was observed at least ten times. The chain employs TRBV14 and TRBJ2-3, with TRBD1 identical over 9 bases. The CDR3 sequence is 17 residues long. The germline CDR1 and CDR2 sequences are SGHDN and FVKESK. J was trimmed by 1 base and V by 3 bases; bases with no gene match: 8. DNA of the CDR3: TGTGCCAGCAGCCATATCAACCGGGACAGGGGCACAGATACGCAGTATTTT. It is translated as CASSHINRDRGTDTQYF.

The CDR3 region has the DNA TGTGCCAGCAGTTTAAGCCCGTCGGGGAACACTGAAGCTTTCTTT. This encodes CASSLSPSGNTEAFF. This chain links TRBV27 with TRBJ1-1; D gene uncertain. The length of the CDR3 is 15 residues. Germline V lookup: CDR1 MNHEY, CDR2 SMNVEV (reference sequence). V lost 2 bases to trimming and J lost 1 base, with 11 bases between them.

The chain combines TRBV4-1 with TRBJ1-1; D call uncertain. The V end lost 0 bases, the J end lost 4 bases, and 15 bases lay between the germline ends. CDR3 size: 16 residues. CDR1 is MGHRA, CDR2 YSYEKL, per germline. CDR3 coding DNA: TGCGCCAGCAGCCAAGACGTGTCCACCAGAGGCACTGAAGCTTTCTTT. This translates into CASSQDVSTRGTEAFF.

V and J are TRBV7-2 and TRBJ1-3; D is ambiguous. CDR3 length: 13 amino acids. CDR1 and CDR2 from the germline V gene are SGHTA and FQGNSA. Trimming pared 5 bases from V and 4 bases from J, leaving 9 bases between. The CDR3: CASSPPAGNTIYF. CDR3 sequence (DNA): TGTGCCAGCAGCCCCCCGGCCGGAAACACCATATATTTT.

CDR3 amino acids: CASSQFRREGKNEQFF. For the CDR3, the DNA is TGTGCCAGCAGTCAATTTCGGCGGGAGGGTAAGAATGAGCAGTTCTTC. V usage is TRBV6-2 or TRBV6-3 and J usage is TRBJ2-1; 9 nucleotides line up with TRBD2. The CDR3 covers 16 residues. CDR1 is MNHEY and CDR2 is SVGEGT in the germline V gene. The trim removed 5 bases at V and 7 bases at J, leaving 12 bases unmatched.

V gene TRBV14 combines with J gene TRBJ2-7; D remains ambiguous. The CDR3 is 13 amino acids. Germline-derived CDR1 and CDR2 are SGHDN and FVKESK. V shed 0 bases and J shed 7 bases, with 10 bases lying between them. The CDR3 DNA reads TGTGCCAGCAGCCAAGATCACGAAGGGGAGCAGTACTTC. Residues: CASSQDHEGEQYF.

This clonotype was observed at least ten times. This sequence joins TRBV12-3 or TRBV12-4 and TRBJ2-7, with D hard to call. Trimming stripped 6 bases from V and 5 bases from J, with 14 bases between. The length of the CDR3 is 13 residues. CDR3 bases: TGTGCCAGCAGGCGCACAGAATCAGACGAGCAGTACTTC. Translation: CASRRTESDEQYF.

This clonotype was recorded many times. The chain carries TRBV4-1 and TRBJ1-2, with no clear D. The CDR3 runs 15 residues. Germline assignment: CDR1 MGHRA and CDR2 YSYEKL. Between the trimmed V and J ends, which lost 4 bases and 4 bases, there was a span of 16 bases. CDR3 residues: CASSPLLGFSYGYTF. The CDR3 DNA sequence: TGCGCCAGCAGCCCATTACTGGGGTTTTCCTATGGCTACACCTTC.

Only a few counts were recorded for this clonotype. The V and J genes are TRBV20-1 and TRBJ2-7, with 8 bases that match TRBD1. Germline CDR1 DFQATT, CDR2 SNEGSKA (reference sequence). The junction had 8 bases not matched to a gene; V was cut back by 3 bases and J by 4 bases. The CDR3 spans 14 residues. CDR3 nucleotides: TGCAGTGCTAGGAAAAAGGACAGGGAATACGAGCAGTACTTC. This translates into CSARKKDREYEQYF.

This clonotype was picked up a small number of times. The chain carries TRBV24-1 and TRBJ2-1; D not certain. V was pared by 0 bases and J by 8 bases, with 7 bases between. CDR1 and CDR2 from the germline V gene are KGHDR and SFDVKD. This CDR3 is built from 13 residues. DNA for the CDR3: TGTGCCACCAGTGATTTGCAAGGGTATGAGCAGTTCTTC. Its protein product is CATSDLQGYEQFF.